What follows are 25 T cell receptor beta chains derived from one specimen sequenced in a study of cytomegalovirus exposure and HLA in healthy donors. In the PCR, 60 Vbeta and 13 Jbeta primers were used. The data were produced by immunoSEQ multiplex PCR, yet TCRdb's version contains in-frame clones alone and is incomplete. The data show more than 65,000 clones, 65% to 85% seen once. The sample taken for sequencing was PBMCs. Source of these receptors: a woman between 40 and 50 years old in good health and CMV-seropositive.

The CDR3 is CASSRDRGTNYGYTF. CDR3 nucleotide sequence: TGTGCCAGCTCACGGGACAGGGGCACTAACTATGGCTACACCTTC. V and J are TRBV18 and TRBJ1-2, with 10 bases that match TRBD1. V shed 4 bases and J 0 bases; nucleotides not matched to a gene: 2. Germline values: CDR1 KGHSH, CDR2 LQKENI. CDR3 length equals 15 residues.

The chain couples TRBV7-9 to TRBJ1-2; tentatively, D is TRBD1 (6 bases). Germline lookup yields CDR1 SEHNR and CDR2 FQNEAQ (reference sequence). The CDR3 loop spans 16 amino acids. The V end lost 5 bases, the J end lost 4 bases, and 20 bases lay between the germline ends. CDR3 nucleotides: TGTGCCAGCAGCACGAGGGGGTCAGGTCAAGGCTATGGCTACACCTTC. It encodes CASSTRGSGQGYGYTF.

V is TRBV25-1 and J is TRBJ2-3, with TRBD2 as a possible D gene (5 bases). The CDR3 totals 15 residues. Looked up from germline, CDR1 is MGHDK and CDR2 is SYGVNS. V was trimmed by 1 base and J by 6 bases, leaving 14 bases between them. The CDR3: CASSESAALDDTQYF. The CDR3 nucleotides are TGTGCCAGCAGTGAATCAGCGGCCCTCGATGATACGCAGTATTTT.

V is TRBV5-4 and J is TRBJ2-7, with D possibly matching TRBD1 (5 bases). Trimming removed 4 bases from V and 5 bases from J, with 19 bases in between. This CDR3 is 15 amino acids long. CDR1 SGHNT and CDR2 YYREEE come from the germline V gene (reference sequence). CDR3 loop: CASSPAGIQNNEQYF. Here the CDR3 DNA reads TGTGCCAGCAGCCCCGCAGGGATACAAAATAACGAGCAGTACTTC.

V is TRBV6-5 and J is TRBJ2-1; TRBD2 matches 8 bases. Losses at the gene ends were 4 bases for V and 7 bases for J; bases not matched to a gene: 6. Germline V lookup: CDR1 MNHEY, CDR2 SVGAGI. The CDR3 totals 14 residues. CDR3: CASSSGGPFNEQFF. The CDR3 bases are TGTGCCAGCAGTTCGGGGGGGCCTTTTAATGAGCAGTTCTTC.

This chain links TRBV19 with TRBJ2-5; 9 bases map to TRBD1. The junction had 7 bases not matched to a gene; V was cut back by 10 bases and J by 4 bases. The CDR3 is 13 amino acids. The germline CDR1 and CDR2 sequences are LNHDA and SQIVND (reference sequence). In DNA, the CDR3 is TGTGCCACCTGGGGGACAGGGAGAGAGACCCAGTACTTC. Translating it yields CATWGTGRETQYF.

This clone was counted between two and nine times. The CDR3 spells CAISDEMNTEAFF. The CDR3 coding sequence is TGTGCCATCAGTGATGAGATGAACACTGAAGCTTTCTTT. The chain links TRBV10-3 to TRBJ1-1; D gene ambiguous. In germline, CDR1 is ENHRY, CDR2 SYGVKD. Trimming shortened V by 3 bases and J by 0 bases, and 5 bases separated the two germline ends. The CDR3 totals 13 residues.

The V call is TRBV28, the J call TRBJ1-2, with 7 positions matching TRBD1. This CDR3 region has 13 residues. V was clipped by 5 bases and J by 6 bases; unmatched bases: 6. Germline V CDR1 and CDR2: MDHEN, SYDVKM. The CDR3 here is CASSRQGRDGYTF. The CDR3 nucleotides read TGTGCCAGCAGTCGACAGGGAAGGGATGGCTACACCTTC.

This chain joins TRBV30 and TRBJ1-1; possibly TRBD1 for D (5 bases). Trimming took 4 bases from V and 6 from J, leaving 15 bases between them. This CDR3 is built from 13 residues. The germline CDR1 and CDR2 sequences are GTSNPN and SVGIG (reference sequence). The CDR3 DNA sequence: TGTGCCTGGACGTTGCCGCCGGGGGCTGAAGCTTTCTTT. Its protein is CAWTLPPGAEAFF.

This clone was observed a handful of times. The V call is TRBV5-1, the J call TRBJ2-7, with TRBD2 matching 11 bases. The CDR3 is 16 amino acids. Germline lookup yields CDR1 SGHRS and CDR2 YFSETQ. V lost 9 bases to trimming and J lost 4 bases; unmatched junction nucleotides: 15. This chain's CDR3 is CATTGRLGTSGYEQYF. The DNA for the CDR3 is TGCGCCACTACAGGTAGACTGGGGACTAGCGGTTACGAGCAGTACTTC.

V is TRBV4-1 and J is TRBJ2-5; no firm D call. V shed 5 bases and J shed 0 bases, with 7 bases lying between them. The CDR3 spans 13 residues. Germline V gene sequence: CDR1 MGHRA, CDR2 YSYEKL. CDR3 nucleotides: TGCGCCAGCAGCGCACAGTACCAAGAGACCCAGTACTTC. As protein: CASSAQYQETQYF.

This rearrangement joins TRBV30 to TRBJ2-1; the match to TRBD2 covers 7 bases. The CDR3 is 15 amino acids. From germline, CDR1 is GTSNPN and CDR2 SVGIG (reference sequence). Trimming took 3 bases from V and 8 from J; bases not matched to a gene: 13. In DNA form, the CDR3 reads TGTGCCTGGAGACGAGGACTAGAAAATCCCGATGAGCAGTTCTTC. This codes for CAWRRGLENPDEQFF.

The rearrangement joins TRBV6-5 to TRBJ1-5, with TRBD1 as a possible D gene (5 bases). Germline V gene lookup returns CDR1 MNHEY and CDR2 SVGAGI. This CDR3 spans 16 amino acids. Trimming cost V 0 bases and J 1 base, with 10 bases left between them. The CDR3 bases are TGTGCCAGCAGTTACTCGAGGAGGGGAAGCAATCAGCCCCAGCATTTT. It codes for CASSYSRRGSNQPQHF.

The chain employs TRBV7-8 and TRBJ1-2; tentatively, D is TRBD1 (6 bases). Germline V CDR1 and CDR2: SGHVS, FQNEAQ. V was trimmed by 1 base and J by 0 bases, leaving 9 bases between them. The CDR3 covers 15 residues. DNA for the CDR3: TGTGCCAGCAGCTTAGAAGGGGGTACTAACTATGGCTACACCTTC. Amino acid sequence: CASSLEGGTNYGYTF. The entire variable domain, with the rest obtained from reference TRBV7-8 and TRBJ1-2, is as follows: GAGVSQSPRYKVAKRGQDVALRCDPISGHVSLFWYQQALGQGPEFLTYFQNEAQLDKSGLPSDRFFAERPEGSVSTLKIQRTQQEDSAVYLCASSLEGGTNYGYTFGSGTRLTVV.

The rearrangement joins TRBV5-8 to TRBJ2-6; no firm D call. Germline V lookup: CDR1 SGHTS, CDR2 YDEGEE. The V end was cut by 0 bases, the J end by 12 bases, with 4 bases between. This CDR3 is built from 11 residues. The CDR3 region is CASSLGLVLTF. CDR3 coding DNA: TGTGCCAGCAGCTTGGGGCTCGTCCTGACTTTC.

V is TRBV20-1 and J is TRBJ1-1; D ambiguous. The germline gives CDR1 DFQATT, CDR2 SNEGSKA (reference sequence). The CDR3 covers 11 residues. The CDR3 DNA is TGCAGCGCACAGATGAACACTGAAGCTTTCTTT. Protein: CSAQMNTEAFF.

The chain is built from TRBV5-4 and TRBJ2-7; TRBD2 might be the D (6 bases). Trimming removed 0 bases from V and 2 bases from J, with 12 bases in between. This CDR3 comprises 15 residues. CDR1 and CDR2 (germline): SGHNT, YYREEE (reference sequence). The CDR3 DNA sequence: TGTGCCAGCAGCTTGGGACTAGTATCGACCTACGAGCAGTACTTC. It encodes CASSLGLVSTYEQYF.

In regard to this clone: This sample includes further DNA sequences coding for the same CDR3. The V gene is TRBV19, the J gene TRBJ1-2, with TRBD1 as a possible D gene (5 bases). The V gene lost 3 bases and the J gene lost 5 bases, with 10 bases spanning the gap. CDR1 is LNHDA and CDR2 is SQIVND in the germline V gene (reference sequence). CDR3 length: 13 residues. Written as DNA, the CDR3 is TGTGCCAGTAGTATTCAGGGACTTTATGGCTACACCTTC. This codes for CASSIQGLYGYTF.

This clone was picked up a small number of times. This sequence joins TRBV4-2 and TRBJ2-3, with a weak D call TRBD1 (6 bases). With 1 base removed from V and 1 base from J, the gap between germline ends came to 9 bases. The CDR3 consists of 15 residues. CDR1 LGHNA and CDR2 YNFKEQ come from the germline V gene. The CDR3 nucleotides read TGTGCCAGCAGCCAAGCCAGGGGAGGCACAGATACGCAGTATTTT. Residues: CASSQARGGTDTQYF.

This clone has more than one count but fewer than ten. The V call is TRBV4-1, the J call TRBJ1-6; possibly TRBD1 for D (5 bases). V lost 3 bases and J 8 bases, leaving 14 bases between the germline ends. The CDR3 runs 15 residues. CDR1 MGHRA and CDR2 YSYEKL come from the germline V gene. The CDR3 DNA reads TGCGCCAGCAGCCAGACAGACGGACTAGATTCACCCCTCCACTTT. Protein: CASSQTDGLDSPLHF.

V usage is TRBV2 and J usage is TRBJ2-7; 7 nucleotides align to TRBD2. The germline CDR1 and CDR2 sequences are SNHLY and FYNNEI. This CDR3 has 15 amino acids. Unmatched junction bases numbered 9, after V lost 6 bases and J lost 1 base. CDR3: CASSDPSGRSYEQYF. CDR3 sequence (DNA): TGTGCCAGCAGCGACCCTTCCGGGAGGTCCTACGAGCAGTACTTC.

The gene calls are TRBV7-6 and TRBJ1-2; 7 positions agree with TRBD1. V lost 5 bases to trimming and J lost 4 bases; unmatched junction nucleotides: 7. This CDR3 has 14 residues. Germline V gives CDR1 SGHVS, CDR2 FNYEAQ. The chain's CDR3 is CASSTRDSTYGYTF. The CDR3 coding sequence is TGTGCCAGCAGCACAAGGGACAGTACCTATGGCTACACCTTC.

The rearrangement joins TRBV21-1 to TRBJ1-2; the table's D call, TRBD1, has no DNA check behind it. TRBV21-1 constitutes a pseudogene. The CDR3 totals 14 residues. CDR3 protein: CASSTGTGGSGYTF. In nucleotides, the CDR3 is TGTGCCAGCAGTACCGGGACAGGGGGTAGTGGCTACACCTTC.

The CDR3 loop is CASSSTGQLLSGNTIYF. The CDR3 coding sequence is TGCGCCAGCAGCTCTACAGGACAGCTACTCTCTGGAAACACCATATATTTT. The chain is built from TRBV5-1 and TRBJ1-3; maybe TRBD1 (6 bases). The CDR3 has 17 amino acids. Germline CDR1 is SGHRS and CDR2 is YFSETQ. Trimming pared 3 bases from V and 0 bases from J, leaving 16 bases between.

This clone was observed a few times. This sequence joins TRBV6-1 and TRBJ2-3; D might be TRBD1 (6 bases). Trimming shortened V by 5 bases and J by 2 bases, and 14 bases separated the two germline ends. Germline V gene lookup returns CDR1 MNHNS and CDR2 SASEGT. The CDR3 extends over 15 amino acids. In DNA, the CDR3 is TGTGCCAGCAGTTTGTGGGGGCAGAACACAGATACGCAGTATTTT. It codes for CASSLWGQNTDTQYF.